The 2 T cell receptor beta chains below all came from one sample that was sequenced in a study of human T cells and chemical hapten exposure. TCRdb re-derived calls from the RACE reads in MiXCR, one entry per CDR3 protein. Of 100,000 to 150,000 distinct CDR3 sequences listed, roughly 9% are singletons. Time point of the sample: healthy volunteer bleed at 2 weeks. Unfractionated whole blood yielded the extracted total RNA. Sequencing used whole blood. The receptors derive from a male donor in good health. Some clones in this sample may be carry-over from other donors' samples.

This clonotype has more than one count but fewer than ten. The chain carries TRBV19 and TRBJ2-5; a weak D match, TRBD1 (6 bases). Trimming took 6 bases from V and 7 from J, leaving 15 bases between them. CDR3 size: 13 residues. From germline, CDR1 is LNHDA and CDR2 SQIVND (reference sequence). CDR3 sequence (DNA): TGTGCCAGTAGGACGGGACAAGGGGGGACCCAGTACTTC. Its translation: CASRTGQGGTQYF.

This sequence joins TRBV5-6 and TRBJ1-1; unclear D gene. The CDR3 is made up of 13 amino acids. Germline V gene sequence: CDR1 SGHDT, CDR2 YYEEEE. The V end lost 1 base, the J end lost 2 bases, and 6 bases lay between the germline ends. CDR3 residues: CASSLRPNTEAFF. The CDR3 region has the DNA TGTGCCAGCAGCTTGCGGCCCAACACTGAAGCTTTCTTT.